This T cell receptor (beta chain) was profiled in a study of CD8+ T cells in alopecia areata. The overall study: Spontaneously alopecic C3H/HeJ graft donors, about 6-13 months old, gave skin to roughly 6-10-week-old female C3H/HeJ mice.

Cutaneous lymph nodes were pooled and cells sorted by CD4, CD8alpha, NKG2D, NKG2ACE and more. On this clone itself: Antigen unknown. Gene names are the mouse ones. The read ends 4 residues early relative to the CDR3; the germline J gene fills the gap.

RNA was extracted and reverse transcribed into cDNA as the sequencing template. Measured with immunoSEQ multiplex PCR; TCRdb has only the in-frame clones, and not every one. This sample has roughly 260,000 clones, each found more than once. The germline V and J ends were trimmed by 10 bases and 2 bases, with 11 bases remaining between them. Per the germline V gene, CDR1 is FNHDT and CDR2 is SITEND (reference sequence). The CDR3 contains 12 residues. Study-wide findings and caveats: Scalp sample data also include resident alphabeta T cells from normal skin. Elevated clonality characterized lesional scalp relative to normal scalp, particularly in alopecia totalis/universalis. Mice showed TCR sharing more clearly than patients did, possibly owing to HLA.

The receptor was isolated from a C3H/HeJ mouse with alopecia areata. MHC haplotype of the strain: H2-k. The specimen sequenced was CD4+ T cells sorted from a lymph node. The chain has TRBV19 and TRBJ2-5; D not resolved. CDR3: CAYGPAQDTQYF. Incomplete CDR3 DNA: TGTGCCTACGGTCCAGCCCAAGAC.